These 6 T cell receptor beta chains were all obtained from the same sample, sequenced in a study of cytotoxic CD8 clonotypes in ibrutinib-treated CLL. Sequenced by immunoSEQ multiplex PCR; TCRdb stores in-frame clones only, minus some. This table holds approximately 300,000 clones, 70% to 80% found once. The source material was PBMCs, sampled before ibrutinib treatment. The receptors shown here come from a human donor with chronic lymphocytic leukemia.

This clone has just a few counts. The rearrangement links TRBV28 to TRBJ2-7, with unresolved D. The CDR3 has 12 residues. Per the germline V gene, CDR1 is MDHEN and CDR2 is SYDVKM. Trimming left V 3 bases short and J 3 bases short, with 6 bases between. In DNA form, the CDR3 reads TGTGCCAGCAGTTTGTCGGGCTACGAGCAGTACTTC. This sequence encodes CASSLSGYEQYF.

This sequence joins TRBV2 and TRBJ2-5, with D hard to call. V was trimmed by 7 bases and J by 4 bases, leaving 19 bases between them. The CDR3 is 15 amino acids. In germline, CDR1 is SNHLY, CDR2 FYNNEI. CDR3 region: CASIQMTAMGETQYF. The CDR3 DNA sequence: TGTGCCAGCATCCAGATGACCGCCATGGGAGAGACCCAGTACTTC.

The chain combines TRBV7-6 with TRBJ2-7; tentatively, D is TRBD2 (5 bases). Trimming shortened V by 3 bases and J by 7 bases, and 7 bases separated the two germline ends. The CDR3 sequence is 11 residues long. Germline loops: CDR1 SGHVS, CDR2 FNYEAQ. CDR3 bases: TGTGCCAGCAGCTTGACGGGGGAGCAGTACTTC. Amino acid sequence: CASSLTGEQYF. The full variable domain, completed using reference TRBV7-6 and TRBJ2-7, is GAGVSQSPRYKVTKRGQDVALRCDPISGHVSLYWYRQALGQGPEFLTYFNYEAQQDKSGLPNDRFSAERPEGSISTLTIQRTEQRDSAMYRCASSLTGEQYFGPGTRLTVT.

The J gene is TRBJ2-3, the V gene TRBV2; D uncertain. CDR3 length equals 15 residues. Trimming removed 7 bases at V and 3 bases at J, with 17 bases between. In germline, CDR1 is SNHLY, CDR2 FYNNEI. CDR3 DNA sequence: TGTGCCAGCAAGGCTTGGCAATCGGTAACAGATACGCAGTATTTT. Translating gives CASKAWQSVTDTQYF.

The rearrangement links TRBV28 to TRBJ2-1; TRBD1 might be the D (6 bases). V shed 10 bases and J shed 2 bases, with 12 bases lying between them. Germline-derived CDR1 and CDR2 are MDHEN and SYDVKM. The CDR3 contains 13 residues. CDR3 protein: CAIRGRPYNEQFF. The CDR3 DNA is TGTGCCATCAGGGGTAGGCCCTACAATGAGCAGTTCTTC.

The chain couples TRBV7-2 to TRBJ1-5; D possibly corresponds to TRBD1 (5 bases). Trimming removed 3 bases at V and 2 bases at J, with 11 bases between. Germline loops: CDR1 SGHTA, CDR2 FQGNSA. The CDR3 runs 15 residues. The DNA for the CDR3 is TGTGCCAGCAGCTTCAGGGTGGGGGGCAATCAGCCCCAGCATTTT. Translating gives CASSFRVGGNQPQHF.